The T cell receptor (beta chain) under discussion was sequenced for a study of cytomegalovirus exposure and HLA in healthy donors. At the level of the study: About 85 million unique TCR sequences came from HLA-typed donors in an early release.

Overall study results and limits: In a later analysis, a genetic analysis reported fewer productive-TCR N-insertions in an Asian-associated ancestry cluster than the cohort average. Presence/absence results assume similar sequencing depth per donor, which may not hold. Diagnosis of cytomegalovirus status made by the classifier reportedly showed high specificity and sensitivity.

Trimming cost V 6 bases and J 2 bases, with 11 bases left between them. The V gene's germline CDR1 is MNHEY and CDR2 SVGAGI. The CDR3 contains 13 residues. This clone was detected a few times. As yet, its antigen is unknown. Amplification used 60 Vbeta primers and 13 Jbeta primers. Clones were read by immunoSEQ multiplex PCR, and TCRdb kept only the in-frame ones, dropping some. Among 200,000 or so clones listed, roughly 83% were seen once. This sequence originates from a boy aged 10-17 years in good health and CMV-seronegative. Sample: PBMCs. The chain recombines TRBV6-5 with TRBJ2-7; TRBD1 might be the D (6 bases). The CDR3 coding sequence is TGTGCCAGCAGAAGGGGACAAACCTACGAGCAGTACTTC. Translating it yields CASRRGQTYEQYF.